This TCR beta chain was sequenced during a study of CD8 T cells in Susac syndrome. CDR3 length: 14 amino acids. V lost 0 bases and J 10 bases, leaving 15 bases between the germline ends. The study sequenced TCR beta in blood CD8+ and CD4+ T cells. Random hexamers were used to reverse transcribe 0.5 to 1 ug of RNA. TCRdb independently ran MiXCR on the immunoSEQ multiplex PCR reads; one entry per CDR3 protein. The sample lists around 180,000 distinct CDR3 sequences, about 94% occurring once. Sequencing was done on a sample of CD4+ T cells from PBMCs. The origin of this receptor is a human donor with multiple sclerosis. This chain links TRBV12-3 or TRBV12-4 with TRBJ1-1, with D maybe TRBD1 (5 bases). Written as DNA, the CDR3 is TGTGCCAGCAGTTTAGCTGGGCAGGGCGGGGTAGCTTTCTTT. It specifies CASSLAGQGGVAFF.